These T cell receptor beta chains were read from a single sample in a study of response to subunit inactivated influenza vaccine. TCRdb re-called the RT-PCR reads through MiXCR, storing one row per CDR3 protein. The sample shows some 500,000 distinct CDR3 sequences, roughly 13% of them seen only once. Here the sequenced sample was PBMCs from blood, taken 35 to 45 days after vaccination. The receptors stem from a man between 50 and 59 years old who received an inactivated influenza vaccine. Each CDR3 is given with its conserved first and last residue. D genes are given only for firm matches. Size is omitted from some rows. Given values are once, few, many or a class for expanded clones.

size | J | V | D | CDR3 | DNA
few | TRBJ2-7 | TRBV6-1 | TRBD2 | CASTGTSGQREQYF | TGTGCCAGCACCGGGACTAGCGGACAAAGGGAGCAGTACTTC
few | TRBJ2-1 | TRBV6-2/TRBV6-3 | TRBD2 | CASSLLAGETNEQFF | TGTGCCAGCAGTCTACTAGCGGGAGAGACCAATGAGCAGTTCTTC
many | TRBJ2-7 | TRBV29-1 | TRBD1 | CSVDQGALEQYF | TGCAGCGTTGACCAGGGGGCTCTCGAGCAGTACTTC
. | TRBJ2-2 | TRBV6-2/TRBV6-3 | . | CASSWGRQATGELFF | TGTGCCAGCAGTTGGGGGCGTCAGGCCACCGGGGAGCTGTTTTTT
few | TRBJ1-4 | TRBV4-2 | . | CASTYTSGVEKLFF | TGTGCCAGCACGTATACCAGCGGGGTCGAAAAACTGTTTTTT
many | TRBJ2-3 | TRBV7-2 | TRBD2 | CASSLRGIAGYTDTQYF | TGTGCCAGCAGCTTACGAGGAATAGCGGGGTACACAGATACGCAGTATTTT
. | TRBJ1-4 | TRBV20-1 | . | CSAVVGLVSNEKLFF | TGCAGTGCTGTGGTCGGGTTGGTTTCTAATGAAAAACTGTTTTTT
. | TRBJ2-1 | TRBV20-1 | TRBD2 | CSVLVAGARGYNEQFF | TGCAGTGTCTTGGTAGCGGGGGCGCGGGGGTACAATGAGCAGTTCTTC
few | TRBJ2-3 | TRBV20-1 | TRBD2 | CSARKPSGRTDTQYF | TGCAGTGCTAGGAAACCTAGCGGCCGCACAGATACGCAGTATTTT
. | TRBJ1-2 | TRBV4-1 | . | CASSPSRDNYGYTF | TGCGCCAGCAGCCCAAGCAGAGATAACTATGGCTACACCTTC
. | TRBJ1-2 | TRBV6-1 | . | CASTVAGGDRNYGYTF | TGTGCCAGCACCGTGGCCGGGGGGGATAGGAACTATGGCTACACCTTC
few | TRBJ2-5 | TRBV15 | . | CATSTGAEQETQYF | TGTGCCACCAGCACGGGGGCTGAGCAAGAGACCCAGTACTTC